This T cell receptor (beta chain) was documented in a study of shared clonotypes between healthy human individuals. Healthy adults negative for HIV, lacking recent acute infections or vaccinations, served as donors. The table came from immunoSEQ multiplex PCR; TCRdb's copy has only in-frame clones and leaves some out. The sample has some 2,000,000 clones, 85% to 95% seen once; the top ten hold approximately 0.13%. CDR1 and CDR2 (germline): GTSNPN, SVGIG (reference sequence). Trimming took off 2 bases at V and 5 bases at J, with 16 bases between the two ends. The CDR3 loop spans 15 amino acids. V gene TRBV30 combines with J gene TRBJ1-3; D is possibly TRBD1 (6 bases). The sequencing sample was made of naive CD4+ T cells sorted from blood. Subset defined: CD45RA+ positively selected. The clonotype originates from a man aged 18 to 29 in good health. The CDR3 here is CAWSITRGHRNTIYF. The CDR3 DNA is TGTGCCTGGAGTATCACACGGGGGCATAGAAACACCATATATTTT.